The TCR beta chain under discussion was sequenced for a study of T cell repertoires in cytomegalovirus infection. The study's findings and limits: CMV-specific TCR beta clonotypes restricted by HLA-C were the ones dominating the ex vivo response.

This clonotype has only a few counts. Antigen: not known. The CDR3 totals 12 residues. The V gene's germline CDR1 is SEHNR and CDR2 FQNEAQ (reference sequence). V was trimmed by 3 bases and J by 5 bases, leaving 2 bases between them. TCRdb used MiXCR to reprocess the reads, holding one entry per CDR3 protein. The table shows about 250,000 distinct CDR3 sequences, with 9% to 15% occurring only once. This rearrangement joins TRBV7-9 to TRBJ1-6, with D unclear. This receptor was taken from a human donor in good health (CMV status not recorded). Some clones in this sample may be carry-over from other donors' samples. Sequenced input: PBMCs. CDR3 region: CASSFNNSPLHF. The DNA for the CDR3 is TGTGCCAGCAGCTTCAATAATTCACCCCTCCACTTT.